This TCR beta chain came from a study of cytomegalovirus exposure and HLA in healthy donors. Study conclusions and caveats: Versus the approximately 720-donor mean, an Asian-associated ancestry cluster reportedly showed fewer N-insertions in a later analysis.

For this clone: Its antigen is unknown.

The PCR made use of 60 Vbeta and 13 Jbeta primers. Sequencing used immunoSEQ multiplex PCR; TCRdb keeps in-frame clones, though not all of them. The sample lists 140,000 to 150,000 clones; around four fifths were seen once. Sequenced material: PBMCs. This sequence originates from a female donor in good health and CMV-seronegative.

The CDR3 region has the DNA TGTGCCAGCAACGGGGGAAGGAGTGTCCCGGGGGAGCTGTTTTTT. Translated, it gives CASNGGRSVPGELFF. V usage is TRBV6-5 and J usage is TRBJ2-2, with a possible D match to TRBD2 (6 bases). The V gene lost 7 bases and the J gene lost 8 bases, with 20 bases spanning the gap. The CDR3 loop spans 15 amino acids. Germline V gene data show CDR1 as MNHEY and CDR2 as SVGAGI.